In its sample, the clone carrying this TCR beta chain ranks as medium-sized (0.01 to 0.1%). Its antigen is as yet unknown. Trimming stripped 7 bases from V and 1 base from J, with 16 bases between. Germline V CDR1 and CDR2: MRHNA, SNTAGT. The CDR3 runs 16 residues. Cryopreserved PBMC, at roughly 0.85-11 million per sample, were present before DNA extraction. This specimen comes from a study of long-term antiretroviral therapy in people with HIV. Study conclusions and caveats: Blood collection from the mid-2000s to the late 2010s possibly occurred under older ART regimens.

The assay, immunoSEQ v3.0, was run at survey level. Sequencing of each sample targeted about 40,000-55,000 T-cell genomes. The table came from immunoSEQ multiplex PCR; TCRdb's copy has only in-frame clones and leaves some out. This repertoire shows 42,000 or so clones, about 89% found once; its top ten account for 5.1%. The specimen was unsorted PBMCs, collected 0.1 years before starting antiretroviral therapy. The V and J genes are TRBV6-4 and TRBJ2-2; D ambiguous. This clonotype was sampled from a woman aged 50 to 65 with HIV. CDR3 sequence (DNA): TGTGCCAGCACCCAGGCCGGAGAACTGAACACCGGGGAGCTGTTTTTT. Translated, it gives CASTQAGELNTGELFF.